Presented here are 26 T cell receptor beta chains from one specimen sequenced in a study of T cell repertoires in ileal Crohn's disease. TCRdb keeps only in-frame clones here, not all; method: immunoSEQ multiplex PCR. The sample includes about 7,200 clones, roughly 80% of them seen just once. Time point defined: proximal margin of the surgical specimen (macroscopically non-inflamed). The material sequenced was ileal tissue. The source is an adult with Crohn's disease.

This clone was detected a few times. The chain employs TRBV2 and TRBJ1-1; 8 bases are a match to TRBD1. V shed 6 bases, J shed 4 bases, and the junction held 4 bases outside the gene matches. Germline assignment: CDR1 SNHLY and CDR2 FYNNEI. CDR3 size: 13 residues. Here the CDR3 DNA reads TGTGCCAGCAGAGGACAGGGTGCCACTGAAGCTTTCTTT. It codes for CASRGQGATEAFF.

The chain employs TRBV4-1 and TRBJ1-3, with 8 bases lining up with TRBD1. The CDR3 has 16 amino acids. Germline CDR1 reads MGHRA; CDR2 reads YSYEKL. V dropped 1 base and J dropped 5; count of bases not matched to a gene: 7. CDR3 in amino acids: CASSQVGGRGRNTIYF. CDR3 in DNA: TGCGCCAGCAGCCAAGTAGGAGGCAGGGGGCGAAACACCATATATTTT.

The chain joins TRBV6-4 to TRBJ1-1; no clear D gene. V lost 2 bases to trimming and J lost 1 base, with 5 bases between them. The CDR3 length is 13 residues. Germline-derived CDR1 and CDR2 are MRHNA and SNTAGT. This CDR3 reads CASSDRENTEAFF. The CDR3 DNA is TGTGCCAGCAGTGACAGGGAGAACACTGAAGCTTTCTTT.

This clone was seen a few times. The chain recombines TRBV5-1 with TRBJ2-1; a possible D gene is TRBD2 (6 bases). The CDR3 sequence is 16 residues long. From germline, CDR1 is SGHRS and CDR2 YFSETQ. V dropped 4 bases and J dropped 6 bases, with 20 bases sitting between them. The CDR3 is CASSPWQRARTNEQFF. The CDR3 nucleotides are TGCGCCAGCAGCCCCTGGCAGCGGGCAAGAACCAATGAGCAGTTCTTC.

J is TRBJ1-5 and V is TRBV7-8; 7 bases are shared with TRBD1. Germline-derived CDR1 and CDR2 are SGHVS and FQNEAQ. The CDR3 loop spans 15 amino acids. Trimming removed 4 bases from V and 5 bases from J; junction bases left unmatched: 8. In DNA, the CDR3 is TGTGCCAGCAGCTCTCACAGGGGCTCGGATCAGCCCCAGCATTTT. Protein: CASSSHRGSDQPQHF. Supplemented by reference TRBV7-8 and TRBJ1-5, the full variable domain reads GAGVSQSPRYKVAKRGQDVALRCDPISGHVSLFWYQQALGQGPEFLTYFQNEAQLDKSGLPSDRFFAERPEGSVSTLKIQRTQQEDSAVYLCASSSHRGSDQPQHFGDGTRLSIL.

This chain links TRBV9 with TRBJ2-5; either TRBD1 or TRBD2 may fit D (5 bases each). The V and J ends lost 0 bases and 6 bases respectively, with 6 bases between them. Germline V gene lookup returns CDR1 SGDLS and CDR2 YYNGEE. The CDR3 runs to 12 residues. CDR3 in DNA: TGTGCCAGCAGCGTAGAGGGACAGACCCAGTACTTC. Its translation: CASSVEGQTQYF.

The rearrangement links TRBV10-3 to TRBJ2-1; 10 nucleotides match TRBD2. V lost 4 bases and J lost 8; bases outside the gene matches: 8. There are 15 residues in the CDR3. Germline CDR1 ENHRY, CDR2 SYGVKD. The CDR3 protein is CAISASGGEEDEQFF. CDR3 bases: TGTGCCATCAGTGCTAGCGGGGGAGAGGAGGATGAGCAGTTCTTC.

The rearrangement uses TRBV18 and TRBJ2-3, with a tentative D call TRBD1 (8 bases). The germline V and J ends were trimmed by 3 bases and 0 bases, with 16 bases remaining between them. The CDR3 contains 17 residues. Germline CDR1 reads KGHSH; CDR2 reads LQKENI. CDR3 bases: TGTGCCAGCTCACCGCGGACAGGGAGGGGTAGCACAGATACGCAGTATTTT. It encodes CASSPRTGRGSTDTQYF.

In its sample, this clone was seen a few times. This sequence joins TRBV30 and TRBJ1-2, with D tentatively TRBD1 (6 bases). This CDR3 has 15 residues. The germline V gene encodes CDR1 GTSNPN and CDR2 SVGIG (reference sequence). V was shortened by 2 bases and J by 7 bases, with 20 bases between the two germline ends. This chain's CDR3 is CAWSRCNMGGCGYTF. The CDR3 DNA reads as TGTGCCTGGAGTCGCTGTAATATGGGGGGCTGTGGCTACACCTTC.

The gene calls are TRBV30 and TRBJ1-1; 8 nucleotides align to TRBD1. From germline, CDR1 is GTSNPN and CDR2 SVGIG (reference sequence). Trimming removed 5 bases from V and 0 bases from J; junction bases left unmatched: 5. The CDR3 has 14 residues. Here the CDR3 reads CAWDGQGMNTEAFF. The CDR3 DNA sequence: TGTGCCTGGGATGGACAGGGAATGAACACTGAAGCTTTCTTT.

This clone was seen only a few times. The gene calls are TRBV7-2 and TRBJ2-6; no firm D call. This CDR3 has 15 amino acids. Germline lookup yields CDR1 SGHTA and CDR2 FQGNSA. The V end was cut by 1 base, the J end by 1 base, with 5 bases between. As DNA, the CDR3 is TGTGCCAGCAGCTTAGTACCTTCTGGGGCCAACGTCCTGACTTTC. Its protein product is CASSLVPSGANVLTF.

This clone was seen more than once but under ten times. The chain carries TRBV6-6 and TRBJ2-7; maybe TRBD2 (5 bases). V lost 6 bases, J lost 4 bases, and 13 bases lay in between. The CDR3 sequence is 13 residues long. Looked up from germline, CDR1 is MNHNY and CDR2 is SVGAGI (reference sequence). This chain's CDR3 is CASSSGYEYEQYF. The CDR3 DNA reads TGTGCCAGCAGCAGCGGATACGAATACGAGCAGTACTTC.

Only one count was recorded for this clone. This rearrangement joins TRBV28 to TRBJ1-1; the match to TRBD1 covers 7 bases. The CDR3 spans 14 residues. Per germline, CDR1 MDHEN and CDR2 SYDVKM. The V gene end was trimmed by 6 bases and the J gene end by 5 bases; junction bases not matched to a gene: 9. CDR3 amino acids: CASRLGTVRTEAFF. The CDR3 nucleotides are TGTGCCAGCAGACTTGGGACAGTGAGAACTGAAGCTTTCTTT.

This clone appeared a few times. CDR3 nucleotide sequence: TGTGCCAGCAGCCGGTTAACTAGCGGGGGCCCTCAAGAGACCCAGTACTTC. It specifies CASSRLTSGGPQETQYF. J is TRBJ2-5 and V is TRBV4-2, with TRBD2 identical over 11 bases. The CDR3 runs 17 residues. V gave up 4 bases and J gave up 2 bases; unmatched junction bases: 9. Germline values: CDR1 LGHNA, CDR2 YNFKEQ.

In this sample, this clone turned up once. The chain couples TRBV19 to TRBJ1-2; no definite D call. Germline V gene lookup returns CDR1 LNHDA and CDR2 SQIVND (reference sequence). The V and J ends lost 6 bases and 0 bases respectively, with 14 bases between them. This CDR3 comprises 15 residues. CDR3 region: CASSRTHPANYGYTF. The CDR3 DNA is TGTGCCAGTAGCCGCACACATCCAGCTAACTATGGCTACACCTTC.

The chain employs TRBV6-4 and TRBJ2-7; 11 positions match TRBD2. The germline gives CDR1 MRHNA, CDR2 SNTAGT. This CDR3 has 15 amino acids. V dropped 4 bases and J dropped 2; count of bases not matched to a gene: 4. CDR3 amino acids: CASSVDSGRAYEQYF. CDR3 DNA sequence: TGTGCCAGCAGTGTCGATAGCGGGAGGGCCTACGAGCAGTACTTC.

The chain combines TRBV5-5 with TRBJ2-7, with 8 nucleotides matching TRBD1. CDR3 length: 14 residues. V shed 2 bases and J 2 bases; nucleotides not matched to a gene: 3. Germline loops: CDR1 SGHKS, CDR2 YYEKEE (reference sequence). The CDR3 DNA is TGTGCCAGCAGCTTAACAGGGGGTCCCTACGAGCAGTACTTC. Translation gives CASSLTGGPYEQYF. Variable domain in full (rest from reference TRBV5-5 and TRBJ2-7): DAGVTQSPTHLIKTRGQQVTLRCSPISGHKSVSWYQQVLGQGPQFIFQYYEKEERGRGNFPDRFSARQFPNYSSELNVNALLLGDSALYLCASSLTGGPYEQYFGPGTRLTVT.

The CDR3 sequence: CASSKGRAYNEQFF. The CDR3 DNA reads TGTGCCAGCTCGAAAGGCAGGGCCTACAATGAGCAGTTCTTC. V and J are TRBV6-5 and TRBJ2-1; perhaps TRBD1 as D (5 bases). The CDR3 is 14 amino acids. Between the trimmed V and J ends, which lost 8 bases and 2 bases, there was a span of 13 bases. Germline loops: CDR1 MNHEY, CDR2 SVGAGI.

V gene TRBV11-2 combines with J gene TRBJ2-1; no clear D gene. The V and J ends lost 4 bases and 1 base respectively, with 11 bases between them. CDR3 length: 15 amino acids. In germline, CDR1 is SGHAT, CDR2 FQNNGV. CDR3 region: CASSSLVVSYNEQFF. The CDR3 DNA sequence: TGTGCCAGCAGCTCGCTGGTGGTTTCCTACAATGAGCAGTTCTTC. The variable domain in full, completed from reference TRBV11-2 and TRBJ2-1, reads EAGVAQSPRYKIIEKRQSVAFWCNPISGHATLYWYQQILGQGPKLLIQFQNNGVVDDSQLPKDRFSAERLKGVDSTLKIQPAKLEDSAVYLCASSSLVVSYNEQFFGPGTRLTVL.

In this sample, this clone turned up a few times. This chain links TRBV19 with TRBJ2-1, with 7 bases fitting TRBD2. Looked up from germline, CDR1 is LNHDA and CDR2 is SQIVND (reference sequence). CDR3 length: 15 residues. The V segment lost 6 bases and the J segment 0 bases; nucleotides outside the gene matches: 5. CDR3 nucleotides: TGTGCCAGTAGGGAGGGACTAAACTCCTACAATGAGCAGTTCTTC. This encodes CASREGLNSYNEQFF. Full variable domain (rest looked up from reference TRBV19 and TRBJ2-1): DGGITQSPKYLFRKEGQNVTLSCEQNLNHDAMYWYRQDPGQGLRLIYYSQIVNDFQKGDIAEGYSVSREKKESFPLTVTSAQKNPTAFYLCASREGLNSYNEQFFGPGTRLTVL.

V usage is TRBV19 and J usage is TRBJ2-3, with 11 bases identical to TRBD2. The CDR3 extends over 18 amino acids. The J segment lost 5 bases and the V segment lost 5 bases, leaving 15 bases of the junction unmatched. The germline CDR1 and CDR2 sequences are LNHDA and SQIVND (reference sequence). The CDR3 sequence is CASSLFSGRGMAGDTQYF. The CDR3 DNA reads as TGTGCCAGTAGTCTCTTTAGCGGGAGGGGTATGGCGGGAGATACGCAGTATTTT.

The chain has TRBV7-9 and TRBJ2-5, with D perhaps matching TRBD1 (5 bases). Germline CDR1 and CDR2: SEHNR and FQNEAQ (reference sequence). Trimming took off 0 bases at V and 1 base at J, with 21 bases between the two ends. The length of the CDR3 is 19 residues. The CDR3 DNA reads TGTGCCAGCAGCTTAGCGCGTTTTCAGGGTTTGACTCTCCAAGAGACCCAGTACTTC. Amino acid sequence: CASSLARFQGLTLQETQYF.

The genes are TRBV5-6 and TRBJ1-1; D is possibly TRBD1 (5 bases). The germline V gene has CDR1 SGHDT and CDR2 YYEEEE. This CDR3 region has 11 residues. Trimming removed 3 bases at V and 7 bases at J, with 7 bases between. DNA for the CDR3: TGTGCCAGCAGCTGGGGGGGTGAAGCTTTCTTT. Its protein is CASSWGGEAFF.

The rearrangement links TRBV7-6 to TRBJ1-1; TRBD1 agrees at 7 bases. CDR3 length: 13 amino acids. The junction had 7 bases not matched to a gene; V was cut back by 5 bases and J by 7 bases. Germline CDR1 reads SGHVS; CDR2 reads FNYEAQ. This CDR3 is CASSAGQADEAFF. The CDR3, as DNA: TGTGCCAGCAGCGCTGGACAGGCGGATGAAGCTTTCTTT.

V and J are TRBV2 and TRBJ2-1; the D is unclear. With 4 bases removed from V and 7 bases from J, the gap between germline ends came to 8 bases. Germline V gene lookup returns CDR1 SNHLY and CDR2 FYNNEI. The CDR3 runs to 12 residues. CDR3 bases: TGTGCCAGCAGTGCCCAAGTGAATGAGCAGTTCTTC. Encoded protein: CASSAQVNEQFF.

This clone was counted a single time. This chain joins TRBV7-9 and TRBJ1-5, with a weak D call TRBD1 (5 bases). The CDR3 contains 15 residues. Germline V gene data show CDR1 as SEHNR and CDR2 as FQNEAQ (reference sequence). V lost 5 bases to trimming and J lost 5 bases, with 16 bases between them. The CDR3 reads CASSAQQGWDQPQHF. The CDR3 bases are TGTGCCAGCAGCGCACAGCAGGGCTGGGATCAGCCCCAGCATTTT.